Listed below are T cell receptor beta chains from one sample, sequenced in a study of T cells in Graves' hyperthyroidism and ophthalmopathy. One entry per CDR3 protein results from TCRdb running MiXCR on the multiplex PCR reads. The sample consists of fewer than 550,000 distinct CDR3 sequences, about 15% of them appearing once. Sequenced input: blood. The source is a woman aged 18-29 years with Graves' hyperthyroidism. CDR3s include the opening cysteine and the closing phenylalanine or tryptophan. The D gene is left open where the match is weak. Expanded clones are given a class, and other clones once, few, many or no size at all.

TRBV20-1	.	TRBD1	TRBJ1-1	TGCAGTGCTTTCCCCGGGACAGGGTACACTGAAGCTTTCTTT	CSAFPGTGYTEAFF
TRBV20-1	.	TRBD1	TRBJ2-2	TGCAGTGCTAGAGAGGGACAGGGAGGCGCCGGGGAGCTGTTTTTT	CSAREGQGGAGELFF
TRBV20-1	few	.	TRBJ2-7	TGCAGTGCGGAACCTGTTCACGAGCAGTACTTC	CSAEPVHEQYF
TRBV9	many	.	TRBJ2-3	TGTGCCAGCAGCACTCCCAGGGAGGAAAGCACAGATACGCAGTATTTT	CASSTPREESTDTQYF
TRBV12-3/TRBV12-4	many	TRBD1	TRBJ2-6	TGTGCCAGCAGAACAGCGACAGGGTCTGGGGCCTCTGGGGCCAACGTCCTGACTTTC	CASRTATGSGASGANVLTF
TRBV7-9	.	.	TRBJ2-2	TGTGCCAGCAGCTTAATTGTCTGGGCCGAGTTATTCACCGGGGAGCTGTTTTTT	CASSLIVWAELFTGELFF
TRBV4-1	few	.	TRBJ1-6	TGCGCCAGCAGCCACGGCCCCGGCAGGGGTAGGCCTAATTCACCCCTCCACTTT	CASSHGPGRGRPNSPLHF
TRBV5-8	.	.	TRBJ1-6	TGTGCCAGCAGCTTGGACGGGGCCTATAATTCACCCCTCCACTTT	CASSLDGAYNSPLHF
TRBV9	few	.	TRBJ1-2	TGTGCCAGCAGCCCCCAGGAAAAGGGGTCCCCTTCCGACTATGGCTACACCTTC	CASSPQEKGSPSDYGYTF
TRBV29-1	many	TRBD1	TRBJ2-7	TGCAGCGTTCGGACAGGGGTTAGCTACGAGCAGTACTTC	CSVRTGVSYEQYF
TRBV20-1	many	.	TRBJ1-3	TGCAGTGCTAGAGGAGCAGACTCTGGAAACACCATATATTTT	CSARGADSGNTIYF
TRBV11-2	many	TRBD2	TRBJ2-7	TGTGCCAGCAGCTCCCGGGGGGAGGTCGAGCAGTACTTC	CASSSRGEVEQYF
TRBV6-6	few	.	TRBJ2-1	TGTGCCAGCAGTTACTCGCCGGACGGGGCATTGGAGTTCTTC	CASSYSPDGALEFF
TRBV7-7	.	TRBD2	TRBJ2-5	TGTGCCAGCAGCCGGACTAGCGGTCTGGAGACCCAGTACTTC	CASSRTSGLETQYF
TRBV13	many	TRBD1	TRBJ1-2	TGTGCCAGCAGCCCAGACAGGGGATATAACTATGGCTACACCTTC	CASSPDRGYNYGYTF
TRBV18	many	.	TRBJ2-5	TGTGCCAGCTCACCAGGGACCAACCAAGAGACCCAGTACTTC	CASSPGTNQETQYF
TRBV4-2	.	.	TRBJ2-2	TGTGCCAGCAGCCAAGAGGAGGGAACTAGTACCGGGGAGCTGTTTTTT	CASSQEEGTSTGELFF
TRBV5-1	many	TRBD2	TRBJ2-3	TGCGCCAGCAGCCTGACGCTAGCGGCAGATACGCAGTATTTT	CASSLTLAADTQYF
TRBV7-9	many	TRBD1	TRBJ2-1	TGTGCCAGCAGCTCGGGACAGGGCAATGAGCAGTTCTTC	CASSSGQGNEQFF
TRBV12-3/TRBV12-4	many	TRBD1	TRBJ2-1	TGTGCCAGCACCACCGGGGAACAGGGGTGGAATGAGCAGTTCTTC	CASTTGEQGWNEQFF
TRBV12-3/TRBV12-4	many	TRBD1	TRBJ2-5	TGTGCCAGCAGTTTGGACAGGGCCCCAGAGACCCAGTACTTC	CASSLDRAPETQYF
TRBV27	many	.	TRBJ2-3	TGTGCCAGAAGGGCAGATACGCAGTATTTT	CARRADTQYF
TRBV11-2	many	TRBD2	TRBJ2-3	TGTGCCAGCAGCATAGCGGGAGGGACAGATACGCAGTATTTT	CASSIAGGTDTQYF
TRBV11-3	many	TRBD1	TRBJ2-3	TGTGCCAGCAGCTCGACAGGGGGGGGCTCAGATACGCAGTATTTT	CASSSTGGGSDTQYF
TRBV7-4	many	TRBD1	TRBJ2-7	TGTGCCAGCAGCTTATGGGAACCAGGACAGGGAGGCGAGCAGTACTTC	CASSLWEPGQGGEQYF
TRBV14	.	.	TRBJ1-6	TGTGCCAGCAGCCAAGTCCGACAGCCTAATTCACCCCTCCACTTT	CASSQVRQPNSPLHF